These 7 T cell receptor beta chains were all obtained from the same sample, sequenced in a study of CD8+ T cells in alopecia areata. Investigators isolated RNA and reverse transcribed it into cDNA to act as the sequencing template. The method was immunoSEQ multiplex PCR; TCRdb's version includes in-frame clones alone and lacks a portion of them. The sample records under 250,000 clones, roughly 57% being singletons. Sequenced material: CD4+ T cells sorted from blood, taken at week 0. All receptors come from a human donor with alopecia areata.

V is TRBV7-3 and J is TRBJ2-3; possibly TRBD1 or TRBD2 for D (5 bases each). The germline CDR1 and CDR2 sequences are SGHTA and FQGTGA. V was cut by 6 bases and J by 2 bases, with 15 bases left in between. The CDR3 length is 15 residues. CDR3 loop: CASSPGRGFTDTQYF. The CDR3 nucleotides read TGTGCCAGCAGTCCGGGACGGGGCTTCACAGATACGCAGTATTTT.

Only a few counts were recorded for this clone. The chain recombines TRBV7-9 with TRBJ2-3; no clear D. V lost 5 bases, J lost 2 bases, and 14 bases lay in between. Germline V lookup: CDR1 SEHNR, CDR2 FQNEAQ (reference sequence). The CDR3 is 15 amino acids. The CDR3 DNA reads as TGTGCCAGCAGCCAGCGAACGGCGTACACAGATACGCAGTATTTT. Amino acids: CASSQRTAYTDTQYF. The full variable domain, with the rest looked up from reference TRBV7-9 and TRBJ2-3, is DTGVSQNPRHKITKRGQNVTFRCDPISEHNRLYWYRQTLGQGPEFLTYFQNEAQLEKSRLLSDRFSAERPKGSFSTLEIQRTEQGDSAMYLCASSQRTAYTDTQYFGPGTRLTVL.

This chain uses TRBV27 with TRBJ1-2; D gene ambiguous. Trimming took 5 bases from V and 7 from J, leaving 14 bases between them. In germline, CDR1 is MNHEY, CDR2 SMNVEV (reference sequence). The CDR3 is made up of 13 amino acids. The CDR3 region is CASSPLVNGGYTF. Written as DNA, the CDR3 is TGTGCCAGCAGTCCCCTTGTAAACGGTGGCTACACCTTC.

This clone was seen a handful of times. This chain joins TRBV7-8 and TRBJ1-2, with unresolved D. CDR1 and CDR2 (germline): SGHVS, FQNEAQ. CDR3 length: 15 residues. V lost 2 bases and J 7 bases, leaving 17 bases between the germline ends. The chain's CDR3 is CASSLTNGRISGYTF. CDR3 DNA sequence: TGTGCCAGCAGCTTAACGAACGGCAGGATTAGTGGCTACACCTTC.

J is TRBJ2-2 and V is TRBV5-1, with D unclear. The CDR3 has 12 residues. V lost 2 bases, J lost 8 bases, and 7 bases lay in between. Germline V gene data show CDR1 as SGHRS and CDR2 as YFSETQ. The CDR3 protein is CASSFGRGELFF. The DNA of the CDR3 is TGCGCCAGCAGCTTTGGCAGGGGGGAGCTGTTTTTT. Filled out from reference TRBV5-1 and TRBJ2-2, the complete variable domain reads KAGVTQTPRYLIKTRGQQVTLSCSPISGHRSVSWYQQTPGQGLQFLFEYFSETQRNKGNFPGRFSGRQFSNSRSEMNVSTLELGDSALYLCASSFGRGELFFGEGSRLTVL.

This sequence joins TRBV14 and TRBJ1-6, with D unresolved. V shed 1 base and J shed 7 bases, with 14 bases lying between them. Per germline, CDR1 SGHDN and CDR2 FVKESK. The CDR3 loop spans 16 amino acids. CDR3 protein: CASSQGYGGSNSPLHF. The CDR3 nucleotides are TGTGCCAGCAGCCAAGGCTATGGCGGATCAAATTCACCCCTCCACTTT.

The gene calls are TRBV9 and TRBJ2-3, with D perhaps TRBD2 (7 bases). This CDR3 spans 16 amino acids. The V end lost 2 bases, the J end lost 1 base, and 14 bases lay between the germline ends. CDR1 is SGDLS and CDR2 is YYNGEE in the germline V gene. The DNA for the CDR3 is TGTGCCAGCAGCGTTGATGCGGGGGCTGGCACAGATACGCAGTATTTT. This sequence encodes CASSVDAGAGTDTQYF.